The 28 T cell receptor beta chains in this list originate from one sample, sequenced in a study of cytomegalovirus exposure and HLA in healthy donors. PCR used 60 Vbeta primers and 13 Jbeta primers. Generated by immunoSEQ multiplex PCR, the TCRdb table keeps only in-frame clones and is missing some. The sample gives roughly 120,000 clones, 60% to 85% of which show up once; approximately 5% is in the top ten. The sample comprised PBMCs. These TCRs come from a man aged 50 to 60 in good health and CMV-seropositive.

The chain has TRBV5-1 and TRBJ2-3; no definite D call. V lost 4 bases, J lost 6 bases, and 15 bases lay in between. CDR1 and CDR2 from the germline V gene are SGHRS and YFSETQ. The CDR3 has 14 residues. The CDR3 coding sequence is TGCGCCAGCAGCCCTACGACTGCACGGGATACGCAGTATTTT. Its translation: CASSPTTARDTQYF.

The CDR3 DNA is TGTGCCAGCAGCGGGATTAGCGCGAACACCGGGGAGCTGTTTTTT. Translation: CASSGISANTGELFF. V and J are TRBV9 and TRBJ2-2; TRBD2 might be the D (5 bases). The CDR3 is 15 residues long. Between the trimmed V and J ends, which lost 3 bases and 0 bases, there was a span of 9 bases. Germline lookup yields CDR1 SGDLS and CDR2 YYNGEE.

The chain recombines TRBV5-4 with TRBJ1-1; no firm D call. Germline V CDR1 and CDR2: SGHNT, YYREEE (reference sequence). This CDR3 has 15 amino acids. The V end lost 5 bases, the J end lost 0 bases, and 14 bases lay between the germline ends. CDR3 coding DNA: TGTGCCAGCAGACCACAACAGAACTTGAACACTGAAGCTTTCTTT. Its translation is CASRPQQNLNTEAFF.

The chain recombines TRBV7-3 with TRBJ1-1; tentatively, D is TRBD1 (5 bases). CDR3 length: 15 amino acids. Germline V CDR1 and CDR2: SGHTA, FQGTGA. V lost 2 bases and J lost 4, with 14 bases in between. Here the CDR3 reads CASSLGLGRATEAFF. The CDR3 DNA follows: TGTGCCAGCAGCTTAGGTCTCGGCAGGGCCACTGAAGCTTTCTTT.

This clone was seen more than once but under ten times. This chain connects TRBV9 to TRBJ2-3; unclear D gene. Germline values: CDR1 SGDLS, CDR2 YYNGEE. V was shortened by 3 bases and J by 6 bases, with 8 bases between the two germline ends. There are 12 residues in the CDR3. The CDR3 DNA sequence: TGTGCCAGCAGCGCGGGTGGGGATACGCAGTATTTT. As protein: CASSAGGDTQYF.

V usage is TRBV11-3 and J usage is TRBJ2-1, with 7 bases aligning to TRBD2. Germline-derived CDR1 and CDR2 are SGHNT and YENEEA. V was clipped by 3 bases and J by 0 bases; unmatched bases: 2. There are 15 residues in the CDR3. The CDR3 region is CASSLGGGSYNEQFF. CDR3 sequence (DNA): TGTGCCAGCAGCTTGGGGGGGGGCTCCTACAATGAGCAGTTCTTC.

This clone has a handful of counts. This chain uses TRBV5-1 with TRBJ1-2; D might be TRBD1 (6 bases). V was cut by 4 bases and J by 0 bases, with 10 bases left in between. Germline-derived CDR1 and CDR2 are SGHRS and YFSETQ. The CDR3 sequence is 14 residues long. CDR3 protein: CASSQNRANYGYTF. In nucleotides, the CDR3 is TGCGCCAGCAGCCAAAACAGGGCTAACTATGGCTACACCTTC.

This clone appeared a single time. The chain couples TRBV7-3 to TRBJ2-3; TRBD2 matches 11 bases. Germline V lookup: CDR1 SGHTA, CDR2 FQGTGA. With 4 bases clipped from V and 6 bases from J, the junction kept 9 bases outside the gene matches. The CDR3 consists of 16 residues. This chain's CDR3 is CASSSGTSGAGDTQYF. CDR3 coding DNA: TGTGCCAGCAGCTCCGGGACTAGCGGCGCCGGGGATACGCAGTATTTT.

The CDR3 is CASSQSSWGGEKLFF. The CDR3, as DNA: TGTGCCAGCAGCCAATCAAGTTGGGGCGGTGAAAAACTGTTTTTT. The chain has TRBV16 and TRBJ1-4, with D maybe TRBD1 (5 bases). The V and J ends lost 0 bases and 7 bases respectively, with 12 bases between them. The CDR3 is 15 amino acids. Per the germline V gene, CDR1 is KGHSY and CDR2 is FQNENV.

The J gene is TRBJ2-7, the V gene TRBV25-1; unclear D gene. The CDR3 is 14 amino acids. V shed 3 bases and J shed 3 bases, with 12 bases lying between them. The germline V gene encodes CDR1 MGHDK and CDR2 SYGVNS. This chain's CDR3 is CASSDPTRGYEQYF. CDR3 bases: TGTGCCAGCAGTGACCCAACCCGAGGCTACGAGCAGTACTTC.

The V gene is TRBV6-1, the J gene TRBJ2-1; no clear D. Per the germline V gene, CDR1 is MNHNS and CDR2 is SASEGT. With 1 base removed from V and 2 bases from J, the gap between germline ends came to 12 bases. The CDR3 sequence is 16 residues long. CDR3 in amino acids: CASSEGHSTTYNEQFF. CDR3 DNA: TGTGCCAGCAGTGAAGGTCATTCTACGACCTACAATGAGCAGTTCTTC.

The chain employs TRBV5-1 and TRBJ1-1, with 7 bases that match TRBD1. With 2 bases clipped from V and 6 bases from J, the junction kept 7 bases outside the gene matches. Germline V gene sequence: CDR1 SGHRS, CDR2 YFSETQ. This CDR3 spans 14 amino acids. Here the CDR3 DNA reads TGCGCCAGCAGCTTAGAACAGGGGCCACCTGAAGCTTTCTTT. It is translated as CASSLEQGPPEAFF.

The rearrangement joins TRBV9 to TRBJ1-3, with D possibly TRBD1 on 5 matching bases. V shed 0 bases and J shed 4 bases, with 14 bases lying between them. Looked up from germline, CDR1 is SGDLS and CDR2 is YYNGEE. The CDR3 is made up of 16 amino acids. The chain's CDR3 is CASSVGGGSAGNTIYF. CDR3 nucleotides: TGTGCCAGCAGCGTAGGGGGGGGATCGGCGGGAAACACCATATATTTT.

The J gene is TRBJ2-1, the V gene TRBV20-1; unclear D gene. The CDR3 extends over 11 amino acids. Germline CDR1 reads DFQATT; CDR2 reads SNEGSKA (reference sequence). V lost 0 bases, J lost 7 bases, and 4 bases lay in between. The DNA for the CDR3 is TGCAGTGCTAGAGATCAAAATGAGCAGTTCTTC. Translation gives CSARDQNEQFF.

The chain recombines TRBV5-1 with TRBJ1-2; the match to TRBD1 covers 12 bases. Trimming at V came to 4 bases and at J to 8 bases, leaving 6 bases not matched to a gene. The CDR3 has 14 amino acids. Per germline, CDR1 SGHRS and CDR2 YFSETQ. CDR3 region: CASSPGQGARGYTF. The CDR3 DNA sequence: TGCGCCAGCAGCCCGGGACAGGGGGCGCGGGGCTACACCTTC.

The V and J genes are TRBV27 and TRBJ1-1; D perhaps matches TRBD1 (6 bases). This CDR3 region has 14 residues. V was trimmed by 3 bases and J by 4 bases, leaving 12 bases between them. Germline CDR1 MNHEY, CDR2 SMNVEV (reference sequence). CDR3 residues: CASSFIQGRTEAFF. CDR3 DNA sequence: TGTGCCAGCAGTTTCATACAGGGCCGCACTGAAGCTTTCTTT.

V usage is TRBV19 and J usage is TRBJ2-3; D perhaps matches TRBD2 (5 bases). Germline values: CDR1 LNHDA, CDR2 SQIVND (reference sequence). CDR3 size: 11 residues. V was cut by 6 bases and J by 11 bases, with 12 bases left in between. In DNA, the CDR3 is TGTGCCAGTAGGACGGGGTATGAGCAGTATTTT. This codes for CASRTGYEQYF.

Only one count was recorded for this clone. The chain links TRBV2 to TRBJ2-3; 8 bases align to TRBD1. Germline CDR1 and CDR2: SNHLY and FYNNEI. Trimming took 4 bases from V and 11 from J; bases not matched to a gene: 17. The length of the CDR3 is 16 residues. The DNA for the CDR3 is TGTGCCAGCAGTGGGGGTCTGGACAGGGAGAAGATAGAGCAGTATTTT. Translating gives CASSGGLDREKIEQYF.

J is TRBJ1-1 and V is TRBV27; a weak D match, TRBD1 (6 bases). The CDR3 is made up of 14 amino acids. Germline-derived CDR1 and CDR2 are MNHEY and SMNVEV (reference sequence). Trimming removed 4 bases at V and 5 bases at J, with 14 bases between. The CDR3 DNA is TGTGCCAGCAGTTCATCCAGGGGAGGGACTGAAGCTTTCTTT. It translates to CASSSSRGGTEAFF.

J is TRBJ2-6 and V is TRBV9, with D maybe TRBD2 (5 bases). Germline CDR1 reads SGDLS; CDR2 reads YYNGEE. The ends were cut back, 0 bases at V and 2 bases at J, with 9 bases in the middle. The CDR3 extends over 16 amino acids. The CDR3 is CASSVDARAGANVLTF. The CDR3 DNA sequence: TGTGCCAGCAGCGTAGATGCGAGGGCTGGGGCCAACGTCCTGACTTTC.

The J gene is TRBJ2-7, the V gene TRBV29-1, with TRBD1 identical over 11 bases. Germline loops: CDR1 SQVTM, CDR2 ANQGSEA. The CDR3 is made up of 14 amino acids. With 7 bases clipped from V and 4 bases from J, the junction kept 9 bases outside the gene matches. CDR3 in DNA: TGCAGCGCCAAATTAGGGACAGGGGGATACGAGCAGTACTTC. Translation: CSAKLGTGGYEQYF.

The chain is built from TRBV2 and TRBJ2-2; 7 bases are a match to TRBD1. With 4 bases clipped from V and 6 bases from J, the junction kept 5 bases outside the gene matches. Germline-derived CDR1 and CDR2 are SNHLY and FYNNEI. The CDR3 spans 14 residues. The CDR3 bases are TGTGCCAGCAGTGTGACAGGGATGGCCGGGGAGCTGTTTTTT. As protein: CASSVTGMAGELFF. The full variable domain, in which reference TRBV2 and TRBJ2-2 provide the parts outside the CDR3, is EPEVTQTPSHQVTQMGQEVILRCVPISNHLYFYWYRQILGQKVEFLVSFYNNEISEKSEIFDDQFSVERPDGSNFTLKIRSTKLEDSAMYFCASSVTGMAGELFFGEGSRLTVL.

J is TRBJ2-1 and V is TRBV7-2, with 8 bases lining up with TRBD2. J gave up 15 bases and V 5 bases, and 12 bases lay outside the gene matches. Germline V gives CDR1 SGHTA, CDR2 FQGNSA. This CDR3 has 13 residues. The CDR3 bases are TGTGCCAGCAGCCCAAGAAGTAGCGGGGTCCGGTTCTTC. Amino acids: CASSPRSSGVRFF.

The chain joins TRBV30 to TRBJ2-5; D uncertain. The CDR3 has 12 amino acids. V gave up 2 bases and J gave up 5 bases, with 9 bases separating them. Germline V gene sequence: CDR1 GTSNPN, CDR2 SVGIG (reference sequence). CDR3 protein: CAWSLYRETQYF. CDR3 nucleotide sequence: TGTGCCTGGAGTCTTTATCGGGAGACCCAGTACTTC.

Here the CDR3 reads CASSPSGRAEQYF. The DNA for the CDR3 is TGTGCCAGCTCACCTTCGGGCAGGGCCGAGCAGTACTTC. The chain joins TRBV18 to TRBJ2-7, with D perhaps TRBD1 (5 bases). Germline-derived CDR1 and CDR2 are KGHSH and LQKENI. This CDR3 is built from 13 residues. The ends were cut back, 3 bases at V and 6 bases at J, with 12 bases in the middle. The entire variable domain, with the rest obtained from reference TRBV18 and TRBJ2-7, is as follows: NAGVMQNPRHLVRRRGQEARLRCSPMKGHSHVYWYRQLPEEGLKFMVYLQKENIIDESGMPKERFSAEFPKEGPSILRIQQVVRGDSAAYFCASSPSGRAEQYFGPGTRLTVT.

The CDR3 bases are TGTGCCAGCAAACAGTCCGAACAAGAGACCCAGTACTTC. It yields the protein CASKQSEQETQYF. J is TRBJ2-5 and V is TRBV2; D is unclear. The length of the CDR3 is 13 residues. Germline assignment: CDR1 SNHLY and CDR2 FYNNEI. V dropped 7 bases and J dropped 2 bases, with 11 bases sitting between them. Together with reference TRBV2 and TRBJ2-5, the CDR3 gives the full variable domain: EPEVTQTPSHQVTQMGQEVILRCVPISNHLYFYWYRQILGQKVEFLVSFYNNEISEKSEIFDDQFSVERPDGSNFTLKIRSTKLEDSAMYFCASKQSEQETQYFGPGTRLLVL.

There are a few counts of this clone. This sequence joins TRBV19 and TRBJ2-7, with 10 bases matching TRBD1. V lost 3 bases to trimming and J lost 4 bases; unmatched junction nucleotides: 6. This CDR3 comprises 15 residues. The germline V gene has CDR1 LNHDA and CDR2 SQIVND (reference sequence). As DNA, the CDR3 is TGTGCCAGTAGTATTTCCGGGACAGGGGTTTACGAGCAGTACTTC. It specifies CASSISGTGVYEQYF.

This rearrangement joins TRBV5-1 to TRBJ2-3; D possibly corresponds to TRBD2 (6 bases). There are 13 residues in the CDR3. V lost 4 bases and J lost 4, with 10 bases in between. Germline V CDR1 and CDR2: SGHRS, YFSETQ. The CDR3, as DNA: TGCGCCAGCAGCCCGGAGGGGCCAGATACGCAGTATTTT. Encoded protein: CASSPEGPDTQYF.